A single sample is the source of the 32 T cell receptor beta chains below, sequenced in a study of blood T cell repertoires in COVID-19. Measured with immunoSEQ multiplex PCR; TCRdb has only the in-frame clones, and not every one. The profile shows around 300,000 clones, around 89% of them singletons. Sequences were obtained from PBMCs or T cells enriched from blood (not recorded which). The origin of the receptors is a woman younger than 30 who had recovered from COVID-19.

V usage is TRBV27 and J usage is TRBJ1-2; D may be TRBD1 (6 bases). CDR1 MNHEY and CDR2 SMNVEV come from the germline V gene (reference sequence). The CDR3 contains 13 residues. The V end was cut by 3 bases, the J end by 8 bases, with 13 bases between. The DNA for the CDR3 is TGTGCCAGCAGTTTGAGGGAGGGGGACGGCTACACCTTC. As protein: CASSLREGDGYTF.

About this clone: This specimen includes other DNA sequences encoding the same CDR3. This chain joins TRBV18 and TRBJ2-7; 11 nucleotides agree with TRBD1. CDR3 length equals 14 residues. Germline CDR1 reads KGHSH; CDR2 reads LQKENI. J lost 5 bases, V lost 2 bases, and 2 bases had no gene match. CDR3 sequence reads: CASSPGTGGDEQYF. The CDR3 DNA reads TGTGCCAGCTCACCAGGGACAGGGGGTGACGAGCAGTACTTC.

The chain is built from TRBV5-1 and TRBJ1-1; TRBD1 matches 8 bases. V shed 3 bases, J shed 2 bases, and the junction held 6 bases outside the gene matches. Looked up from germline, CDR1 is SGHRS and CDR2 is YFSETQ. The CDR3 covers 15 residues. The CDR3 sequence is CASSYQGASNTEAFF. CDR3 sequence (DNA): TGCGCCAGCAGCTACCAGGGGGCAAGTAACACTGAAGCTTTCTTT.

This sequence joins TRBV19 and TRBJ2-7; maybe TRBD2 (6 bases). Trimming pared 6 bases from V and 2 bases from J, leaving 17 bases between. Germline lookup yields CDR1 LNHDA and CDR2 SQIVND (reference sequence). This CDR3 is 15 amino acids long. The CDR3 DNA follows: TGTGCCAGTAGGCCTAAGGGCGGAGGGACCTACGAGCAGTACTTC. Translated: CASRPKGGGTYEQYF.

J is TRBJ2-5 and V is TRBV18, with 10 positions matching TRBD1. V shed 4 bases, J shed 4 bases, and the junction held 6 bases outside the gene matches. This CDR3 region has 15 residues. CDR1 and CDR2 from the germline V gene are KGHSH and LQKENI. The CDR3 here is CASSRQGARGETQYF. The CDR3, as DNA: TGTGCCAGCTCACGACAGGGGGCCAGGGGAGAGACCCAGTACTTC.

This clone has only a few counts. The chain couples TRBV7-9 to TRBJ2-2; the match to TRBD1 covers 9 bases. The V gene's germline CDR1 is SEHNR and CDR2 FQNEAQ (reference sequence). The CDR3 has 15 amino acids. Trimming at V came to 4 bases and at J to 6 bases, leaving 6 bases not matched to a gene. CDR3 in DNA: TGTGCCAGCAGCTGGGGACAGGGCCTAGCCGGGGAGCTGTTTTTT. Its translation: CASSWGQGLAGELFF.

V gene TRBV2 combines with J gene TRBJ2-7; TRBD2 matches at 8 bases. V lost 1 base to trimming and J lost 6 bases; unmatched junction nucleotides: 11. This CDR3 is built from 16 residues. Per the germline V gene, CDR1 is SNHLY and CDR2 is FYNNEI. The CDR3, as DNA: TGTGCCAGCAGTGAAGGGATGGGACTAGATTATTCCGAGCAGTACTTC. Amino acids: CASSEGMGLDYSEQYF.

The chain combines TRBV27 with TRBJ2-7; D is uncertain. This CDR3 region has 13 residues. Trimming cost V 11 bases and J 3 bases, with 17 bases left between them. The germline gives CDR1 MNHEY, CDR2 SMNVEV (reference sequence). CDR3 loop: CAAPELLIYEQYF. DNA for the CDR3: TGTGCCGCCCCCGAGCTCCTCATCTACGAGCAGTACTTC.

This sequence joins TRBV6-2 or TRBV6-3 and TRBJ2-1; D is perhaps TRBD2 (7 bases). The CDR3 is 16 amino acids. Germline V gene sequence: CDR1 MNHEY, CDR2 SVGEGT. Trimming cost V 0 bases and J 6 bases, with 15 bases left between them. In DNA form, the CDR3 reads TGTGCCAGCAGTTACTCCATGGGGGGGGCCGGCAATGAGCAGTTCTTC. Amino acid sequence: CASSYSMGGAGNEQFF.

The V and J genes are TRBV3-1 (or the pseudogene TRBV3-2) and TRBJ1-2; D gene uncertain. The V and J ends lost 6 bases and 8 bases respectively, with 19 bases between them. The CDR3 loop spans 14 amino acids. From germline, CDR1 is LGHDT and CDR2 YNNKEL (reference sequence). The CDR3 sequence is CASSSHGDGSGYTF. The CDR3, as DNA: TGTGCCAGCAGTTCCCACGGGGATGGATCGGGCTACACCTTC.

Comments on this clone: The sample has other DNA sequences that encode this CDR3 too. The chain couples TRBV27 to TRBJ2-7; possible D gene TRBD2, 5 bases. The CDR3 sequence is 13 residues long. CDR1 is MNHEY and CDR2 is SMNVEV in the germline V gene (reference sequence). Trimming removed 2 bases at V and 4 bases at J, with 9 bases between. The CDR3 sequence: CASSLRGSYEQYF. The DNA for the CDR3 is TGTGCCAGCAGTTTAAGAGGGTCGTACGAGCAGTACTTC.

This chain joins TRBV5-1 and TRBJ1-2, with TRBD1 matching 8 bases. Losses at the gene ends were 0 bases for V and 6 bases for J; bases not matched to a gene: 7. The CDR3 contains 15 residues. Per germline, CDR1 SGHRS and CDR2 YFSETQ. CDR3 DNA sequence: TGCGCCAGCAGCTTGGCCCCGGGACAGGCGAATGGCTACACCTTC. This gives the protein CASSLAPGQANGYTF.

This rearrangement joins TRBV7-6 to TRBJ1-2; possibly TRBD1 for D (6 bases). V was trimmed by 2 bases and J by 8 bases, leaving 21 bases between them. The CDR3 spans 16 residues. Germline loops: CDR1 SGHVS, CDR2 FNYEAQ. The CDR3 sequence: CASSLSGVGGANGYTF. CDR3 in DNA: TGTGCCAGCAGCTTATCAGGAGTAGGGGGAGCAAACGGCTACACCTTC.

This clone appeared once. The chain couples TRBV11-3 to TRBJ1-1; TRBD1 is a possible D gene (5 bases). With 1 base removed from V and 0 bases from J, the gap between germline ends came to 12 bases. CDR1 is SGHNT, CDR2 YENEEA, per germline. CDR3 length: 16 residues. This CDR3 reads CASSLGVGEVNTEAFF. CDR3 nucleotides: TGTGCCAGCAGCTTAGGCGTAGGGGAGGTGAACACTGAAGCTTTCTTT.

The chain links TRBV15 to TRBJ1-1; TRBD1 matches at 10 bases. The junction had 6 bases not matched to a gene; V was cut back by 6 bases and J by 5 bases. Germline V lookup: CDR1 LNHNV, CDR2 YYDKDF (reference sequence). The CDR3 length is 14 residues. The CDR3 region has the DNA TGTGCCACCAGATTCGGACAGGGGGGGACTGAAGCTTTCTTT. This translates into CATRFGQGGTEAFF.

The chain is built from TRBV11-3 and TRBJ2-2, with TRBD2 identical over 7 bases. The germline V gene has CDR1 SGHNT and CDR2 YENEEA. This CDR3 has 15 residues. V gave up 9 bases and J gave up 3 bases; unmatched junction bases: 10. The CDR3 DNA is TGTGCCAGGCCCACAAGCGGGGAGGACACCGGGGAGCTGTTTTTT. Translating it yields CARPTSGEDTGELFF.

J is TRBJ1-1 and V is TRBV7-9; D gene uncertain. This CDR3 spans 16 amino acids. Germline CDR1 is SEHNR and CDR2 is FQNEAQ (reference sequence). Between the trimmed V and J ends, which lost 2 bases and 4 bases, there was a span of 17 bases. CDR3 sequence reads: CASSLPLEIRGTEAFF. The CDR3 DNA reads as TGTGCCAGCAGCTTACCTCTCGAGATCAGAGGCACTGAAGCTTTCTTT. The full variable domain, in which reference TRBV7-9 and TRBJ1-1 provide the parts outside the CDR3, is DTGVSQNPRHKITKRGQNVTFRCDPISEHNRLYWYRQTLGQGPEFLTYFQNEAQLEKSRLLSDRFSAERPKGSFSTLEIQRTEQGDSAMYLCASSLPLEIRGTEAFFGQGTRLTVV.

CDR3 DNA: TGTGCCAGCAGCTTCGCCGGGACAGGGGGAATAGGGAACTATGGCTACACCTTC. Translating it yields CASSFAGTGGIGNYGYTF. The genes are TRBV3-1 (or the pseudogene TRBV3-2) and TRBJ1-2; TRBD1 matches 11 bases. This CDR3 comprises 18 residues. V shed 5 bases, J shed 2 bases, and the junction held 13 bases outside the gene matches. Germline V gene data show CDR1 as LGHDT and CDR2 as YNNKEL (reference sequence).

CDR3 amino acids: CASSQEGAYSPLHF. The DNA for the CDR3 is TGTGCCAGCAGCCAAGAAGGGGCGTATTCACCCCTCCACTTT. The chain carries TRBV3-1 (or the pseudogene TRBV3-2) and TRBJ1-6, with D possibly TRBD1 on 5 matching bases. Germline assignment: CDR1 LGHDT and CDR2 YNNKEL (reference sequence). Deletions cut 0 bases from V and 8 bases from J, with 8 bases between. The CDR3 length is 14 residues.

The rearrangement uses TRBV27 and TRBJ1-6; TRBD1 is a possible D gene (5 bases). V lost 6 bases to trimming and J lost 9 bases, with 15 bases between them. From germline, CDR1 is MNHEY and CDR2 SMNVEV (reference sequence). This CDR3 spans 14 amino acids. CDR3 DNA sequence: TGTGCCAGCAGGGCACAGGTTTTCGGTTCACCCCTCCACTTT. Translated: CASRAQVFGSPLHF.

The gene calls are TRBV13 and TRBJ1-1, with 9 bases fitting TRBD1. This CDR3 has 15 amino acids. The V segment lost 3 bases and the J segment 3 bases; nucleotides outside the gene matches: 5. Germline V gene sequence: CDR1 PRHDT, CDR2 FYEKMQ (reference sequence). CDR3 in DNA: TGTGCCAGCAGCTTGAACAGGGGGCGCGACACTGAAGCTTTCTTT. Translation: CASSLNRGRDTEAFF.

The chain recombines TRBV27 with TRBJ2-7; D is perhaps TRBD2 (6 bases). The CDR3 spans 15 residues. Per germline, CDR1 MNHEY and CDR2 SMNVEV (reference sequence). Trimming cost V 5 bases and J 5 bases, with 19 bases left between them. CDR3 loop: CASSGLEAGSHEQYF. CDR3 nucleotide sequence: TGTGCCAGCAGTGGCCTGGAGGCGGGGTCGCACGAGCAGTACTTC.

The chain couples TRBV5-4 to TRBJ1-5; D uncertain. V lost 3 bases to trimming and J lost 7 bases, with 17 bases between them. Germline loops: CDR1 SGHNT, CDR2 YYREEE (reference sequence). CDR3 length: 15 residues. The CDR3: CASSYDPGEGQPQHF. Here the CDR3 DNA reads TGTGCCAGCAGCTATGACCCCGGGGAGGGACAGCCCCAGCATTTT.

The V call is TRBV12-3 or TRBV12-4, the J call TRBJ1-5; TRBD1 is a possible D gene (5 bases). The CDR3 extends over 11 amino acids. V shed 6 bases and J shed 11 bases, with 11 bases lying between them. The CDR3 sequence is CASSLRGAQHF. The DNA of the CDR3 is TGTGCCAGCAGCCTCCGGGGGGCCCAGCATTTT.

The chain has TRBV14 and TRBJ1-2; possible D gene TRBD1, 5 bases. V dropped 2 bases and J dropped 4 bases, with 11 bases sitting between them. CDR1 and CDR2 (germline): SGHDN, FVKESK. The CDR3 covers 14 residues. DNA of the CDR3: TGTGCCAGCAGCCAATCAGGGTCTGGCTATGGCTACACCTTC. Translating gives CASSQSGSGYGYTF.

CDR3 amino acids: CASSAGLSTGELFF. DNA of the CDR3: TGTGCCAGCAGCGCAGGCCTAAGCACCGGGGAGCTGTTTTTT. The chain uses TRBV5-4 and TRBJ2-2; D unclear. CDR3 length: 14 amino acids. The ends were cut back, 4 bases at V and 4 bases at J, with 11 bases in the middle. CDR1 SGHNT and CDR2 YYREEE come from the germline V gene (reference sequence).

This chain connects TRBV10-3 to TRBJ1-6; 9 bases agree with TRBD1. Unmatched junction bases numbered 8, after V lost 5 bases and J lost 9 bases. CDR1 and CDR2 from the germline V gene are ENHRY and SYGVKD. The length of the CDR3 is 15 residues. CDR3 in amino acids: CAISPGTGFLSPLHF. The CDR3 DNA reads TGTGCCATCAGTCCCGGGACAGGGTTCCTTTCACCCCTCCACTTT.

The V gene is TRBV6-5, the J gene TRBJ1-1; D is ambiguous. The V end lost 3 bases, the J end lost 1 base, and 9 bases lay between the germline ends. Looked up from germline, CDR1 is MNHEY and CDR2 is SVGAGI. The CDR3 is 14 amino acids. For the CDR3, the DNA is TGTGCCAGCAGTTATGAGGGCGCGAACACTGAAGCTTTCTTT. It translates to CASSYEGANTEAFF.

Only one count was recorded for this clone. V usage is TRBV3-1 (or the pseudogene TRBV3-2) and J usage is TRBJ2-3, with D perhaps TRBD2 (6 bases). In germline, CDR1 is LGHDT, CDR2 YNNKEL (reference sequence). The CDR3 loop spans 14 amino acids. The V and J ends lost 2 bases and 2 bases respectively, with 8 bases between them. The CDR3 region has the DNA TGTGCCAGCAGCCAAACGGGGGTCACAGATACGCAGTATTTT. Protein sequence: CASSQTGVTDTQYF.

The gene calls are TRBV4-2 and TRBJ2-5; TRBD2 aligns across 8 bases. Germline CDR1 and CDR2: LGHNA and YNFKEQ. V lost 0 bases and J lost 4; bases outside the gene matches: 4. There are 15 residues in the CDR3. In DNA, the CDR3 is TGTGCCAGCAGCCAAGAAAGGGCGGGGGGAGAGACCCAGTACTTC. Translated, it gives CASSQERAGGETQYF.

The CDR3: CASSIGPGTGEGYTF. CDR3 DNA: TGTGCCAGTAGTATAGGTCCTGGGACAGGGGAAGGCTACACCTTC. This chain joins TRBV19 and TRBJ1-2, with 10 bases fitting TRBD1. The CDR3 is 15 residues long. The junction had 7 bases not matched to a gene; V was cut back by 1 base and J by 8 bases. Germline-derived CDR1 and CDR2 are LNHDA and SQIVND (reference sequence).

V usage is TRBV4-1 and J usage is TRBJ2-5; TRBD1 agrees at 8 bases. CDR1 and CDR2 from the germline V gene are MGHRA and YSYEKL. V dropped 4 bases and J dropped 0; count of bases not matched to a gene: 4. The CDR3 runs 15 residues. The CDR3 is CASSLTGQDQETQYF. In DNA form, the CDR3 reads TGCGCCAGCAGCCTAACGGGACAGGACCAAGAGACCCAGTACTTC.